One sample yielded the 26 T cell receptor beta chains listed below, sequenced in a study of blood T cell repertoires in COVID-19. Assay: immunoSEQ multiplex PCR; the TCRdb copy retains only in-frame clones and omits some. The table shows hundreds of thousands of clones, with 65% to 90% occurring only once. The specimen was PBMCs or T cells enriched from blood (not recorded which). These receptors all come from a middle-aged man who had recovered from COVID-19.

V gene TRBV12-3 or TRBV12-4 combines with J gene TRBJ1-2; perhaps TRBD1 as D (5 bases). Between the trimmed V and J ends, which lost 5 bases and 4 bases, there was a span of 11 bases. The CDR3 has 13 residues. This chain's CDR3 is CASSLSRVYGYTF. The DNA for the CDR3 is TGTGCCAGCAGTCTGAGCAGGGTCTATGGCTACACCTTC.

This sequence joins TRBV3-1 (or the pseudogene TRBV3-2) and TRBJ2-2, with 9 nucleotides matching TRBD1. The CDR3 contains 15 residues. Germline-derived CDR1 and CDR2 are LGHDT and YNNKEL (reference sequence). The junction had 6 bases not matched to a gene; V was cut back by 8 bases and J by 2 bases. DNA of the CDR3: TGTGCCAGCCGTCGGACAGGGGCCAACACCGGGGAGCTGTTTTTT. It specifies CASRRTGANTGELFF.

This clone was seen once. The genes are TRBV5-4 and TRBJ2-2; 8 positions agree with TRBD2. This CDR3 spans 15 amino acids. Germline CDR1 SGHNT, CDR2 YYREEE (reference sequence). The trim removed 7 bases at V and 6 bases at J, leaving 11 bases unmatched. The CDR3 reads CASGVGLAGAGELFF. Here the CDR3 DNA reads TGTGCCAGCGGGGTAGGACTAGCAGGGGCCGGGGAGCTGTTTTTT.

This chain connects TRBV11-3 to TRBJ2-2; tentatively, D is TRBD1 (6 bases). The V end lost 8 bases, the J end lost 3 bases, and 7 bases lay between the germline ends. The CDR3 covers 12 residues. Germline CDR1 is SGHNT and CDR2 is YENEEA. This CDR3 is CASQGYTGELFF. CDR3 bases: TGTGCCAGCCAGGGGTACACCGGGGAGCTGTTTTTT.

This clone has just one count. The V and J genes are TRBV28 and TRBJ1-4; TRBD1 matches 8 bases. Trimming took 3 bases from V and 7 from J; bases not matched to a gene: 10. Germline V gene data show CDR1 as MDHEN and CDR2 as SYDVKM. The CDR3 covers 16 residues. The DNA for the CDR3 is TGTGCCAGCAGTTTGACCGGGACAGGTGGTATTGAAAAACTGTTTTTT. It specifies CASSLTGTGGIEKLFF.

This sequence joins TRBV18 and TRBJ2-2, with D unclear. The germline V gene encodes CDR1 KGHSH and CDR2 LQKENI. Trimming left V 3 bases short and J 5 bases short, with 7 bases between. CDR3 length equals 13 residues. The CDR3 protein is CASSPLETGELFF. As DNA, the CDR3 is TGTGCCAGCTCACCTCTGGAGACCGGGGAGCTGTTTTTT.

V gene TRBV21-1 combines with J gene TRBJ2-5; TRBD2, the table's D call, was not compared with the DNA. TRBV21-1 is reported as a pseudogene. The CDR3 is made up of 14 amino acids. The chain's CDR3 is CASSPGGLRETQYF. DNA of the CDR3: TGTGCCAGCAGCCCCGGCGGGCTGAGAGAGACCCAGTACTTC.

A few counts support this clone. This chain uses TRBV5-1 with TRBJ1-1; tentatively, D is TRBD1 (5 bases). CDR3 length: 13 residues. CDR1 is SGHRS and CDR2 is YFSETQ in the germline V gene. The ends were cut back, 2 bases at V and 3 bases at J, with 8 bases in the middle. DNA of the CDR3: TGCGCCAGCAGCTTACAGGTATACACTGAAGCTTTCTTT. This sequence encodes CASSLQVYTEAFF.

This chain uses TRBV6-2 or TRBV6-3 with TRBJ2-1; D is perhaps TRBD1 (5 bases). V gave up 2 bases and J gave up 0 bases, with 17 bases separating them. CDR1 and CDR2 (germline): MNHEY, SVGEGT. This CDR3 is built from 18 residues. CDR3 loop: CASSYTRTQGSSYNEQFF. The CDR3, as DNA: TGTGCCAGCAGTTACACACGTACTCAGGGAAGCTCCTACAATGAGCAGTTCTTC.

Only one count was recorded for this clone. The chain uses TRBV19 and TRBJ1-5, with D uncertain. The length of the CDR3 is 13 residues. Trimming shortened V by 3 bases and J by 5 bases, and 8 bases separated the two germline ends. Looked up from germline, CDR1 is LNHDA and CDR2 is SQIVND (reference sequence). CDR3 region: CASSIPGDQPQHF. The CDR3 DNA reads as TGTGCCAGTAGTATCCCCGGAGATCAGCCCCAGCATTTT.

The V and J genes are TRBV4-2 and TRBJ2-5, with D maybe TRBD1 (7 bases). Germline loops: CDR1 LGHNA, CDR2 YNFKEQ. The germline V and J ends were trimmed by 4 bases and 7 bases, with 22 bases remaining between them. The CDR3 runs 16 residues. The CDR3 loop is CASSLEGAGTSGTQYF. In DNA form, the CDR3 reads TGTGCCAGCAGCCTCGAGGGGGCGGGAACAAGTGGGACCCAGTACTTC.

The CDR3 nucleotides are TGTGCCAGTAGTCCGAGGGCCCTAGCCCATGAGCAGTTCTTC. It encodes CASSPRALAHEQFF. The rearrangement uses TRBV19 and TRBJ2-1; D perhaps matches TRBD2 (5 bases). The CDR3 has 14 residues. Trimming left V 5 bases short and J 8 bases short, with 16 bases between. From germline, CDR1 is LNHDA and CDR2 SQIVND (reference sequence).

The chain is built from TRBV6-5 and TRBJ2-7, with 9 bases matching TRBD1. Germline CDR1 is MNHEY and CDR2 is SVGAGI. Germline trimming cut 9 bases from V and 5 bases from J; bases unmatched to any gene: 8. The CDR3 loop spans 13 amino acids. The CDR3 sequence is CASADRGMDEQYF. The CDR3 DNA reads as TGTGCCAGTGCAGACAGGGGGATGGACGAGCAGTACTTC.

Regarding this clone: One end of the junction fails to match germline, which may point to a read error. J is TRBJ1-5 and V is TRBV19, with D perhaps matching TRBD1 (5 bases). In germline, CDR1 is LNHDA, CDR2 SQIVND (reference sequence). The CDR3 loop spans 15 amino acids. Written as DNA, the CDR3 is TGTGCCGGTAGTCTCACCCAGGGAAACAATCAGCCCCAGCATTTT. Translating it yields CAGSLTQGNNQPQHF.

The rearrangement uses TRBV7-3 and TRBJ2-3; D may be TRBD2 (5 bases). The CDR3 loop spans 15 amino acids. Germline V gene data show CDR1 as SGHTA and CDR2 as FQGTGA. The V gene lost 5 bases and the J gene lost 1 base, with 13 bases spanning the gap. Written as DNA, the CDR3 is TGTGCCAGCAGCCCCCAGGCGGGTCGCACAGATACGCAGTATTTT. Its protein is CASSPQAGRTDTQYF.

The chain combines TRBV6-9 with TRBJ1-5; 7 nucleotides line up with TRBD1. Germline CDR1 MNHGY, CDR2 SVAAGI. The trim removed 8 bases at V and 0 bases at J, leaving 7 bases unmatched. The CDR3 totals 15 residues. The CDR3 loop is CASRGTEYSNQPQHF. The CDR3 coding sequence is TGTGCCAGCCGCGGGACAGAATATAGCAATCAGCCCCAGCATTTT.

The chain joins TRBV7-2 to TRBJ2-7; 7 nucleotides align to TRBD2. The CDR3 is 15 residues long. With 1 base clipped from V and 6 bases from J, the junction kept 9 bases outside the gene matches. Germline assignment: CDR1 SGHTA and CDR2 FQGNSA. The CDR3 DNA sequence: TGTGCCAGCAGCTTAGATGGTGGACTAGGGTTCGAGCAGTACTTC. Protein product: CASSLDGGLGFEQYF.

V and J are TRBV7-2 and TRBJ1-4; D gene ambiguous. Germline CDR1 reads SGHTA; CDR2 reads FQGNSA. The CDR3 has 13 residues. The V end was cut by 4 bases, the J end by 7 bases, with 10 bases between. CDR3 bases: TGTGCCAGCAGCTCCCTAGTGAGTGAAAAACTGTTTTTT. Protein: CASSSLVSEKLFF.

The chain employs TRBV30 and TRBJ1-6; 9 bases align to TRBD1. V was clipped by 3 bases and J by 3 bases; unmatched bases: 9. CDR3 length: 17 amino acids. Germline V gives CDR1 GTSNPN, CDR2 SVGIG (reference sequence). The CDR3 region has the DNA TGTGCCTGGAGGCCCCGGGACAGGGATCACTATAATTCACCCCTCCACTTT. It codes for CAWRPRDRDHYNSPLHF. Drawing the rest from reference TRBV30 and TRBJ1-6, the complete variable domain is SQTIHQWPATLVQPVGSPLSLECTVEGTSNPNLYWYRQAAGRGLQLLFYSVGIGQISSEVPQNLSASRPQDRQFILSSKKLLLSDSGFYLCAWRPRDRDHYNSPLHFGNGTRLTVT.

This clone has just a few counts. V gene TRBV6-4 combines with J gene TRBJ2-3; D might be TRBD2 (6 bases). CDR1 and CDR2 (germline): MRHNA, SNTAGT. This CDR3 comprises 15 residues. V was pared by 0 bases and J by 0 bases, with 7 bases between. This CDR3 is CASSDSGGSTDTQYF. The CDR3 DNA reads TGTGCCAGCAGTGACTCGGGGGGTAGCACAGATACGCAGTATTTT.

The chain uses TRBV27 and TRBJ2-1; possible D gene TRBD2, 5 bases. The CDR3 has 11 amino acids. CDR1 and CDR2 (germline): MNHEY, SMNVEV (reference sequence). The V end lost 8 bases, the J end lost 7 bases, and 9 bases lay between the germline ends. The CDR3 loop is CASSGVNEQFF. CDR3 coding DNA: TGTGCCAGCTCCGGGGTGAATGAGCAGTTCTTC.

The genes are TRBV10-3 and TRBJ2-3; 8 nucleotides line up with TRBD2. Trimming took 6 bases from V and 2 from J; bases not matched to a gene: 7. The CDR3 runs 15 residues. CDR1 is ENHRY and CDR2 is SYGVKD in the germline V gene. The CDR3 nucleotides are TGTGCCATCAGCGGAGTAGCGGGAAACACAGATACGCAGTATTTT. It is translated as CAISGVAGNTDTQYF.

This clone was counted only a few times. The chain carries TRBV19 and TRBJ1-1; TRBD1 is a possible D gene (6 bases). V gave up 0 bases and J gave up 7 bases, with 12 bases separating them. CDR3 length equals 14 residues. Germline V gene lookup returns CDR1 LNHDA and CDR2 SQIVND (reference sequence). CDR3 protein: CASSIDRDILEAFF. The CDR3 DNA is TGTGCCAGTAGTATAGATAGGGACATACTTGAAGCTTTCTTT.

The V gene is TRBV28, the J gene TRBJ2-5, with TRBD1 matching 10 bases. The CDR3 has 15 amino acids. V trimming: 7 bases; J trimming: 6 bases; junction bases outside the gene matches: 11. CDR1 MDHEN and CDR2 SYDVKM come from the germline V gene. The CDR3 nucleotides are TGTGCCAGCATACCTGGGGACAGGGGCAGAAAGACCCAGTACTTC. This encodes CASIPGDRGRKTQYF.

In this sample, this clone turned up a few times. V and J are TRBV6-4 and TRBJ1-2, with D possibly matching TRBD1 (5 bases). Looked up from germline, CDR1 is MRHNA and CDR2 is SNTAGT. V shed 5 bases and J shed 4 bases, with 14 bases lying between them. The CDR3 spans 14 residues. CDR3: CASSPGGAAYGYTF. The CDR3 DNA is TGTGCCAGCAGTCCAGGAGGGGCAGCCTATGGCTACACCTTC.

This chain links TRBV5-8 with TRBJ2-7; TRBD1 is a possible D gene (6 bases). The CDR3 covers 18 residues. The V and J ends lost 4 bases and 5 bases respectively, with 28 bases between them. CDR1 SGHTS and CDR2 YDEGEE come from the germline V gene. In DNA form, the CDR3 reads TGTGCCAGCAGCACTTGGTGGGGGCGAGCTGGGGGCAGGGACGAGCAGTACTTC. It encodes CASSTWWGRAGGRDEQYF.